The clone carrying this TCR beta chain was detected ten times or more. The sample is drawn from a study of T-cell reconstitution after alpha-beta-depleted transplantation in children. Using unique molecular identifiers, the investigators prepared the TCRbeta library. One entry per CDR3 protein, called by TCRdb with MiXCR from the PCR reads. This sample has roughly 500,000 distinct CDR3 sequences; approximately 12% occur once, and the top ten carry around 6.1%. V lost 2 bases and J 5 bases, leaving 13 bases between the germline ends. Germline V gene data show CDR1 as ENHRY and CDR2 as SYGVKD. This CDR3 comprises 14 residues.

This clonotype was sampled from a human donor who donated a stem cell graft to a child with combined immunodeficiency. The V gene is TRBV10-3, the J gene TRBJ2-7, with D possibly being TRBD1 or TRBD2 (5 bases each). The sequencing used PBMCs from the stem cell graft donor, collected from the stem cell graft. The CDR3 coding sequence is TGTGCCATCAGTGAGGAGGGGTACAGTCACGAGCAGTACTTC. This translates into CAISEEGYSHEQYF.